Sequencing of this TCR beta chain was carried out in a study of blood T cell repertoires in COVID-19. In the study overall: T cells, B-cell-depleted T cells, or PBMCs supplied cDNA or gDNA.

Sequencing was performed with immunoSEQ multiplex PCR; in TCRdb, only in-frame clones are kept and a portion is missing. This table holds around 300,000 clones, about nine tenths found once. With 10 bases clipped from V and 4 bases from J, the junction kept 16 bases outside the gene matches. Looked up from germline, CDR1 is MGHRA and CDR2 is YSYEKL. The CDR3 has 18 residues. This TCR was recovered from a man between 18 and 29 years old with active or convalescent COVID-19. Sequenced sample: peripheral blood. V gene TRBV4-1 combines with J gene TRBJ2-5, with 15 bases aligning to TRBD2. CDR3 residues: CATKEGPGLAGGRETQYF. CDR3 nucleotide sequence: TGCGCCACCAAGGAGGGGCCGGGACTAGCGGGAGGTCGAGAGACCCAGTACTTC.